These 25 T cell receptor beta chains originate from one sample sequenced in a study of blood T cell repertoires in COVID-19. Sequencing was performed with immunoSEQ multiplex PCR; in TCRdb, only in-frame clones are kept and a portion is missing. The repertoire includes more than 100,000 clones, 87% of them detected once, and 30% sits in the top ten. The specimen was peripheral blood. The receptor source for this set is a woman in her seventies with acute or convalescent COVID-19.

The J gene is TRBJ2-5, the V gene TRBV7-3; D might be TRBD2 (7 bases). Trimming removed 4 bases from V and 4 bases from J, with 13 bases in between. The CDR3 covers 14 residues. The germline V gene has CDR1 SGHTA and CDR2 FQGTGA. The CDR3, as DNA: TGTGCCAGCAGCTCGGTGGGGGGGGCAGAGACCCAGTACTTC. As protein: CASSSVGGAETQYF.

This chain uses TRBV11-2 with TRBJ1-6; D gene uncertain. Trimming removed 5 bases at V and 15 bases at J, with 11 bases between. The CDR3 is 11 residues long. Per germline, CDR1 SGHAT and CDR2 FQNNGV. CDR3 residues: CASSALAGLHF. The CDR3 region has the DNA TGTGCCAGCAGCGCATTGGCGGGCCTCCACTTT.

The chain joins TRBV2 to TRBJ1-1; TRBD1 matches at 8 bases. V lost 3 bases, J lost 4 bases, and 4 bases stayed unmatched. Germline V gene lookup returns CDR1 SNHLY and CDR2 FYNNEI. The CDR3 extends over 14 amino acids. In DNA, the CDR3 is TGTGCCAGCAGTGACACGACAGGGGTCACTGAAGCTTTCTTT. Protein product: CASSDTTGVTEAFF.

The V gene is TRBV12-3 or TRBV12-4, the J gene TRBJ2-3; D unclear. V was cut by 7 bases and J by 2 bases, with 10 bases left in between. The CDR3 covers 13 residues. CDR3 sequence: CASTGGITDTQYF. The CDR3 DNA reads as TGTGCCAGCACTGGCGGAATCACAGATACGCAGTATTTT.

The chain links TRBV4-1 to TRBJ2-2; the D gene is possibly TRBD1 (6 bases). The CDR3 runs to 15 residues. V was clipped by 4 bases and J by 3 bases, with 12 bases between them. The germline CDR1 and CDR2 sequences are MGHRA and YSYEKL. The CDR3: CASSPVQGYTGELFF. CDR3 sequence (DNA): TGCGCCAGCAGCCCCGTGCAGGGGTACACCGGGGAGCTGTTTTTT.

This rearrangement joins TRBV19 to TRBJ2-7; TRBD2 matches at 9 bases. CDR3 length equals 15 residues. With 3 bases clipped from V and 4 bases from J, the junction kept 7 bases outside the gene matches. The germline CDR1 and CDR2 sequences are LNHDA and SQIVND (reference sequence). Here the CDR3 reads CASSMTLSGGYEQYF. The CDR3 DNA is TGTGCCAGTAGTATGACTCTAAGCGGGGGGTACGAGCAGTACTTC.

The chain recombines TRBV2 with TRBJ2-4, with D perhaps TRBD2 (6 bases). The CDR3 covers 17 residues. Trimming cost V 8 bases and J 0 bases, with 20 bases left between them. Germline V gives CDR1 SNHLY, CDR2 FYNNEI. As DNA, the CDR3 is TGTGCCAGCGACGGACTTCGGGGGACCCTAGCCAAAAACATTCAGTACTTC. Residues: CASDGLRGTLAKNIQYF.

This clone has more than one count but fewer than ten. The genes are TRBV19 and TRBJ1-1, with D uncertain. This CDR3 is 13 amino acids long. V dropped 5 bases and J dropped 4 bases, with 11 bases sitting between them. CDR1 is LNHDA, CDR2 SQIVND, per germline (reference sequence). The chain's CDR3 is CASSLGLSTEAFF. The CDR3 nucleotides read TGTGCCAGTAGTTTGGGCCTAAGCACTGAAGCTTTCTTT.

CDR3 in DNA: TGTGCCAGCAGCTCCCCTGGGTCGGGTAATGAAAAACTGTTTTTT. It yields the protein CASSSPGSGNEKLFF. The genes are TRBV7-9 and TRBJ1-4; no definite D call. Trimming took off 4 bases at V and 4 bases at J, with 13 bases between the two ends. The germline gives CDR1 SEHNR, CDR2 FQNEAQ (reference sequence). The CDR3 has 15 residues.

V usage is TRBV5-1 and J usage is TRBJ2-2; tentatively, D is TRBD1 (5 bases). The CDR3 totals 16 residues. The V and J ends lost 0 bases and 6 bases respectively, with 15 bases between them. Germline CDR1 and CDR2: SGHRS and YFSETQ. The CDR3 coding sequence is TGCGCCAGCAGCTTGGGAGTGCAGGGATCGGCCGGGGAGCTGTTTTTT. Protein sequence: CASSLGVQGSAGELFF. Full variable domain (outside the CDR3, taken from reference TRBV5-1 and TRBJ2-2): KAGVTQTPRYLIKTRGQQVTLSCSPISGHRSVSWYQQTPGQGLQFLFEYFSETQRNKGNFPGRFSGRQFSNSRSEMNVSTLELGDSALYLCASSLGVQGSAGELFFGEGSRLTVL.

The V and J genes are TRBV24-1 and TRBJ2-2; TRBD2 matches 12 bases. The CDR3 covers 17 residues. Germline trimming cut 5 bases from V and 3 bases from J; bases unmatched to any gene: 6. CDR1 is KGHDR, CDR2 SFDVKD, per germline. DNA of the CDR3: TGTGCCACCAGTGCCCAAGGGACTAGCGGGTACACCGGGGAGCTGTTTTTT. Amino acids: CATSAQGTSGYTGELFF.

The chain uses TRBV4-2 and TRBJ1-2, with D unresolved. The CDR3 sequence is 13 residues long. CDR1 is LGHNA and CDR2 is YNFKEQ in the germline V gene. The V gene lost 0 bases and the J gene lost 8 bases, with 10 bases spanning the gap. CDR3 coding DNA: TGTGCCAGCAGCCAAGAGCCAGCAGGAGGCTACACCTTC. Encoded protein: CASSQEPAGGYTF.

This chain joins TRBV24-1 and TRBJ1-1; 7 nucleotides align to TRBD1. The V gene's germline CDR1 is KGHDR and CDR2 SFDVKD. V dropped 4 bases and J dropped 7; count of bases not matched to a gene: 8. This CDR3 has 14 residues. Written as DNA, the CDR3 is TGTGCCACCAGTGACCCGGACAGGAGTTATGAAGCTTTCTTT. It codes for CATSDPDRSYEAFF.

The rearrangement links TRBV19 to TRBJ1-2; D is perhaps TRBD1 (6 bases). Trimming cost V 6 bases and J 8 bases, with 16 bases left between them. The CDR3 contains 13 residues. Germline V gives CDR1 LNHDA, CDR2 SQIVND (reference sequence). CDR3 coding DNA: TGTGCCAGTAGCCGGGACAACTCCCTCGGCTACACCTTC. It codes for CASSRDNSLGYTF.

Only one count was recorded for this clone. The rearrangement links TRBV18 to TRBJ1-4; no firm D call. Germline CDR1 KGHSH, CDR2 LQKENI. Trimming removed 2 bases from V and 7 bases from J, with 14 bases in between. This CDR3 has 15 amino acids. CDR3 DNA sequence: TGTGCCAGCTCACCAATGGACTTACCCGGTGAAAAACTGTTTTTT. This encodes CASSPMDLPGEKLFF.

This clone was counted a single time. A much larger clone differs from this one at a single base, so this may be a read error. The rearrangement uses TRBV7-9 and TRBJ2-7, with 11 bases aligning to TRBD1. Looked up from germline, CDR1 is SEHNR and CDR2 is FQNEAQ (reference sequence). Trimming took 4 bases from V and 4 from J; bases not matched to a gene: 3. The CDR3 sequence is 14 residues long. The chain's CDR3 is CASSSGQGGYEQYF. As DNA, the CDR3 is TGTGCCAGCAGCTCGGGACAGGGGGGTTACGAGCAGTACTTC.

The chain recombines TRBV28 with TRBJ2-7; 9 bases map to TRBD1. Losses at the gene ends were 3 bases for V and 7 bases for J; bases not matched to a gene: 7. Germline V gene data show CDR1 as MDHEN and CDR2 as SYDVKM. CDR3 length: 14 amino acids. Here the CDR3 reads CASSFQDRGFEQYF. The CDR3 nucleotides read TGTGCCAGCAGTTTTCAGGACAGGGGCTTTGAGCAGTACTTC. The whole variable domain, filled in from reference TRBV28 and TRBJ2-7, reads DVKVTQSSRYLVKRTGEKVFLECVQDMDHENMFWYRQDPGLGLRLIYFSYDVKMKEKGDIPEGYSVSREKKERFSLILESASTNQTSMYLCASSFQDRGFEQYFGPGTRLTVT.

This sequence joins TRBV4-1 and TRBJ1-4, with 10 nucleotides matching TRBD1. V trimming: 4 bases; J trimming: 6 bases; junction bases outside the gene matches: 2. The CDR3 loop spans 14 amino acids. From germline, CDR1 is MGHRA and CDR2 YSYEKL. The CDR3 sequence: CASSLGQGDEKLFF. The CDR3 bases are TGCGCCAGCAGCCTTGGACAGGGGGATGAAAAACTGTTTTTT.

The chain uses TRBV24-1 and TRBJ2-3; 9 bases are a match to TRBD1. CDR3 length: 18 amino acids. V lost 0 bases to trimming and J lost 2 bases; unmatched junction nucleotides: 8. Germline CDR1 KGHDR, CDR2 SFDVKD. The CDR3: CATSDLPGGQGYTDTQYF. CDR3 nucleotides: TGTGCCACCAGTGATTTGCCCGGGGGACAGGGCTACACAGATACGCAGTATTTT.

In its sample, this clone was seen a few times. The chain has TRBV28 and TRBJ1-2, with D hard to call. From germline, CDR1 is MDHEN and CDR2 SYDVKM. Trimming cost V 5 bases and J 2 bases, with 6 bases left between them. There are 12 residues in the CDR3. The CDR3 DNA reads TGTGCCAGCAGTCTACAGAACTATGGCTACACCTTC. It translates to CASSLQNYGYTF.

This clone was found a few times. This chain joins TRBV11-2 and TRBJ1-2, with unresolved D. Deletions cut 5 bases from V and 3 bases from J, with 16 bases between. This CDR3 comprises 15 residues. Germline V gives CDR1 SGHAT, CDR2 FQNNGV. The CDR3 sequence is CASSRQAGLDYGYTF. CDR3 DNA: TGTGCCAGCAGCCGTCAAGCCGGTTTGGACTATGGCTACACCTTC. Drawing the rest from reference TRBV11-2 and TRBJ1-2, the complete variable domain is EAGVAQSPRYKIIEKRQSVAFWCNPISGHATLYWYQQILGQGPKLLIQFQNNGVVDDSQLPKDRFSAERLKGVDSTLKIQPAKLEDSAVYLCASSRQAGLDYGYTFGSGTRLTVV.

The chain combines TRBV7-6 with TRBJ2-1, with TRBD1 matching over 7 bases. Germline V lookup: CDR1 SGHVS, CDR2 FNYEAQ. Trimming cost V 1 base and J 4 bases; bases outside gene matches: 10. The CDR3 runs to 17 residues. Here the CDR3 DNA reads TGTGCCAGCAGCTTAGGACCTCCGGGACAGCCTTACAATGAGCAGTTCTTC. Translation gives CASSLGPPGQPYNEQFF.

This clone appeared a few times. The rearrangement uses TRBV2 and TRBJ2-5; 15 bases line up with TRBD2. With 5 bases clipped from V and 5 bases from J, the junction kept 6 bases outside the gene matches. This CDR3 has 16 amino acids. The germline gives CDR1 SNHLY, CDR2 FYNNEI. As DNA, the CDR3 is TGTGCCAGCAGTTCGGGACTAGCGGGGGGCCGGGAGACCCAGTACTTC. This translates into CASSSGLAGGRETQYF.

The CDR3 loop reads CASSESGTGLGNTIYF. The DNA of the CDR3 is TGCGCCAGCAGTGAGTCTGGGACAGGGTTAGGAAACACCATATATTTT. The chain combines TRBV10-1 with TRBJ1-3; TRBD1 aligns across 9 bases. This CDR3 comprises 16 residues. The junction had 4 bases not matched to a gene; V was cut back by 0 bases and J by 4 bases. In germline, CDR1 is WNHNN, CDR2 SYGVQD (reference sequence).

This chain's CDR3 is CASSQTGGLTEAFF. DNA for the CDR3: TGTGCCAGCAGTCAGACAGGGGGCTTGACTGAAGCTTTCTTT. The J gene is TRBJ1-1, the V gene TRBV7-3; TRBD1 aligns across 10 bases. Germline V gene sequence: CDR1 SGHTA, CDR2 FQGTGA. V was pared by 6 bases and J by 5 bases, with 6 bases of the junction left unmatched. The CDR3 is 14 amino acids.